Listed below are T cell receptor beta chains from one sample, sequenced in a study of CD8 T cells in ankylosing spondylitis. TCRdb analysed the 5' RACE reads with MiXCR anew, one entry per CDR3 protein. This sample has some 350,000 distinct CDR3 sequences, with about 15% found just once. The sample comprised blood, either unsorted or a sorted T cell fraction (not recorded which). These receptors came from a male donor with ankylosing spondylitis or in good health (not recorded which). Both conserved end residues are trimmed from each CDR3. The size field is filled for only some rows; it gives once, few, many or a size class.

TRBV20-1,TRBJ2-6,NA,SALSDRGLLSGANVLT
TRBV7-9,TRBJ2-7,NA,ASSLAGTGVHEQY
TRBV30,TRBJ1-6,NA,AWCCPASDNSPLH
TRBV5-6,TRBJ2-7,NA,ASSLSSGDEQY
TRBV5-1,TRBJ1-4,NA,ASSLAAGGYEKLF
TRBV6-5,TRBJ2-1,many,ASSYVVSHNEQF
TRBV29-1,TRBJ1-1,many,SAGEMNTEAF
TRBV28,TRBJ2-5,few,ASSSGQQETQY
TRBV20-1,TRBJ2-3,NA,SARDRGIRQGQADTQY
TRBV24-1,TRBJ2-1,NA,ATSSGGGENEQF
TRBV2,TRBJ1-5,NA,ASSITGDYQPQH
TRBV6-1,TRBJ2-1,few,ASSQTGTGTGPTQNEQF
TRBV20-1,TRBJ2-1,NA,SAAGRANNEQF